The 9 T cell receptor beta chains reported below all come from one sample, sequenced in a study of radiotherapy plus CTLA-4 blockade in lung cancer. Using immunoSEQ multiplex PCR, the repertoire was profiled, and TCRdb retains in-frame clones only, with some absent. The sample has 77,000 or so clones, around 74% seen once. The specimen was peripheral blood, collected from a patient treated with radiotherapy plus ipilimumab. The receptors were sampled from a human donor with non-small cell lung cancer whose response to radiotherapy plus ipilimumab could not be evaluated.

V usage is TRBV6-6 and J usage is TRBJ1-4, with D hard to call. CDR3 length: 13 amino acids. The germline V and J ends were trimmed by 8 bases and 4 bases, with 11 bases remaining between them. CDR1 MNHNY and CDR2 SVGAGI come from the germline V gene (reference sequence). The CDR3 reads CASGSPLNEKLFF. CDR3 nucleotide sequence: TGTGCCAGCGGTAGCCCTCTTAATGAAAAACTGTTTTTT.

The J gene is TRBJ1-5, the V gene TRBV4-1; maybe TRBD1 (5 bases). CDR1 is MGHRA, CDR2 YSYEKL, per germline. This CDR3 is built from 15 residues. The V gene lost 0 bases and the J gene lost 7 bases, with 13 bases spanning the gap. The CDR3, as DNA: TGCGCCAGCAGCCAAGATCTGGCAGGGCGGCAGCCCCAGCATTTT. It yields the protein CASSQDLAGRQPQHF.

This chain joins TRBV11-2 and TRBJ1-1; possible D gene TRBD1, 5 bases. This CDR3 contains 15 residues. CDR1 and CDR2 from the germline V gene are SGHAT and FQNNGV. Trimming took 4 bases from V and 3 from J, leaving 15 bases between them. The CDR3 region has the DNA TGTGCCAGCAGCTACCTTGGGGGGGAATACACTGAAGCTTTCTTT. It encodes CASSYLGGEYTEAFF.

The rearrangement links TRBV14 to TRBJ1-6, with D uncertain. V was cut by 4 bases and J by 8 bases, with 12 bases left in between. Germline loops: CDR1 SGHDN, CDR2 FVKESK. This CDR3 is built from 14 residues. CDR3 in amino acids: CASSPAGLYSPLHF. DNA of the CDR3: TGTGCCAGCAGCCCCGCAGGCCTCTATTCACCCCTCCACTTT.

This sequence joins TRBV27 and TRBJ2-7; 9 nucleotides match TRBD1. J gave up 6 bases and V 2 bases, and 8 bases lay outside the gene matches. The germline V gene encodes CDR1 MNHEY and CDR2 SMNVEV (reference sequence). CDR3 length: 15 residues. The CDR3 DNA sequence: TGTGCCAGCAGTTTAAGACAGGGGGAATCGGGCGAGCAGTACTTC. This codes for CASSLRQGESGEQYF.

The chain has TRBV6-5 and TRBJ2-7, with D uncertain. The germline V and J ends were trimmed by 3 bases and 6 bases, with 15 bases remaining between them. Germline V gene sequence: CDR1 MNHEY, CDR2 SVGAGI. CDR3 length equals 14 residues. The CDR3 is CASSYERNSAEQYF. The CDR3 region has the DNA TGTGCCAGCAGTTATGAGCGCAATTCTGCCGAGCAGTACTTC.

This chain connects TRBV27 to TRBJ2-1; 12 bases are shared with TRBD2. V shed 2 bases and J 8 bases; nucleotides not matched to a gene: 4. CDR1 MNHEY and CDR2 SMNVEV come from the germline V gene (reference sequence). The CDR3 loop spans 15 amino acids. DNA for the CDR3: TGTGCCAGCAGTTTAAAACTAGCGGGAGGCGATGAGCAGTTCTTC. Protein product: CASSLKLAGGDEQFF.

The V call is TRBV9, the J call TRBJ2-3, with 11 nucleotides matching TRBD2. The CDR3 totals 16 residues. Trimming cost V 3 bases and J 3 bases; bases outside gene matches: 6. The V gene's germline CDR1 is SGDLS and CDR2 YYNGEE. CDR3: CASSAGLAVSTDTQYF. The CDR3 nucleotides are TGTGCCAGCAGCGCGGGACTAGCGGTTTCAACAGATACGCAGTATTTT.

DNA for the CDR3: TGTGCCAGTATTAGCCGGGACAGGGGGCCGCAGGTTGTGAACACTGAAGCTTTCTTT. This codes for CASISRDRGPQVVNTEAFF. V is TRBV19 and J is TRBJ1-1; 12 positions agree with TRBD1. Trimming removed 7 bases from V and 0 bases from J; junction bases left unmatched: 15. Germline assignment: CDR1 LNHDA and CDR2 SQIVND (reference sequence). The CDR3 is 19 amino acids.